This T cell receptor (beta chain) was captured in a study of T cell repertoires in cytomegalovirus infection. Study-level information: A matching HLA type, together with CMV infection, was signaled by public TCR beta signatures.

Ten or more counts support this clonotype. No antigen is known for it. Findings of the study overall: Cumulative frequency of public TCR beta families picked out carriers of CMV plus the relevant HLA. Dominant in the ex vivo response were TCR beta clonotypes restricted by HLA-C and specific for CMV.

One entry per CDR3 protein results from TCRdb running MiXCR on the reads. The sample lists about 330,000 distinct CDR3 sequences; about 32% were seen once. Trimming shortened V by 0 bases and J by 3 bases, and 11 bases separated the two germline ends. The germline V gene has CDR1 SGHTA and CDR2 FQGNSA. The CDR3 is 15 amino acids. J is TRBJ2-5 and V is TRBV7-2, with a weak D call TRBD1 (5 bases). The receptor was isolated from a human donor in good health (CMV status not recorded). Some clones in this sample may be carry-over from other donors' samples. The sample in question was cultured PBMCs, obtained from culture after CMV antigen stimulation. For the CDR3, the DNA is TGTGCCAGCAGCTTAGCGGGCAGGGTAGAAGAGACCCAGTACTTC. The encoded protein is CASSLAGRVEETQYF.